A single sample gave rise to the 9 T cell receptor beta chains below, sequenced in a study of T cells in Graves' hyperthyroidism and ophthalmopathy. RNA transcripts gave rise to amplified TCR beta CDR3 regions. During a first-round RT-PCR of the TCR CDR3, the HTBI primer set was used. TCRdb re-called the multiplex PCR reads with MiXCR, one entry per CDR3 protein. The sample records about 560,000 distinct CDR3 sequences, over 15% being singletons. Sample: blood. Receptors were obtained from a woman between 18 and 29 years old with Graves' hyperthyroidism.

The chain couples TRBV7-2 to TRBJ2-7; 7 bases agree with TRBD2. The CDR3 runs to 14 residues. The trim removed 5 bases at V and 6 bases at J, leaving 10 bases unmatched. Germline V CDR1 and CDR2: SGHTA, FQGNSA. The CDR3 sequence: CASSGRAGLGEQYF. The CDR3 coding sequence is TGTGCCAGCAGCGGCAGAGCGGGGCTGGGCGAGCAGTACTTC.

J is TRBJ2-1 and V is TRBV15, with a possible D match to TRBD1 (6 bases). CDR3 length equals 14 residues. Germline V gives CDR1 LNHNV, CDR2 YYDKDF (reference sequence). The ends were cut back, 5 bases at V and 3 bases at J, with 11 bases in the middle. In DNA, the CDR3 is TGTGCCACCAGCCCAGAAGGGGGCTACAATGAGCAGTTCTTC. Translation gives CATSPEGGYNEQFF.

The CDR3 sequence: CATWNFREGDYNEQFF. In DNA form, the CDR3 reads TGTGCCACCTGGAACTTCAGGGAGGGGGACTACAATGAGCAGTTCTTC. This sequence joins TRBV28 and TRBJ2-1, with D possibly matching TRBD2 (7 bases). This CDR3 comprises 16 residues. The V gene lost 10 bases and the J gene lost 3 bases, with 22 bases spanning the gap. Germline V gives CDR1 MDHEN, CDR2 SYDVKM.

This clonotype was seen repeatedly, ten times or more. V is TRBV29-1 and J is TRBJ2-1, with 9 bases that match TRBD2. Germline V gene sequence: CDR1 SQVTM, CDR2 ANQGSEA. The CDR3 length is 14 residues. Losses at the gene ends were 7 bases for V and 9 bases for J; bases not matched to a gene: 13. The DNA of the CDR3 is TGCAGCGCTCTCAGGCTAGCGGGATCAACTGAGCAGTTCTTC. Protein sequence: CSALRLAGSTEQFF.

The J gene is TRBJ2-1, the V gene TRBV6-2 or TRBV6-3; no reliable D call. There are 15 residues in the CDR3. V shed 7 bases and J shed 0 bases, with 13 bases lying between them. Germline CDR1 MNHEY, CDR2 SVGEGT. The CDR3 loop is CASNVGRISYNEQFF. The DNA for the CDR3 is TGTGCCAGCAACGTTGGCCGGATCTCCTACAATGAGCAGTTCTTC.

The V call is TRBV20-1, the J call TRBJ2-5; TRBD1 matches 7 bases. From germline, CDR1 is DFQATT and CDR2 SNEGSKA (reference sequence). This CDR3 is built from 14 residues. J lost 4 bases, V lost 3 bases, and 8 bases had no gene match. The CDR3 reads CSARSGGGGETQYF. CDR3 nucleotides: TGCAGTGCTAGGTCAGGGGGTGGGGGAGAGACCCAGTACTTC.

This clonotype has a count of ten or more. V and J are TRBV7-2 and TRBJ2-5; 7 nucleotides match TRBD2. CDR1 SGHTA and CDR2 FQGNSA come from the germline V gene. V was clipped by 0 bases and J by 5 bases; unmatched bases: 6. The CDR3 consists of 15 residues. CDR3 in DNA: TGTGCCAGCAGCTTAGCTATGGGAGGGCAGGAGACCCAGTACTTC. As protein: CASSLAMGGQETQYF.

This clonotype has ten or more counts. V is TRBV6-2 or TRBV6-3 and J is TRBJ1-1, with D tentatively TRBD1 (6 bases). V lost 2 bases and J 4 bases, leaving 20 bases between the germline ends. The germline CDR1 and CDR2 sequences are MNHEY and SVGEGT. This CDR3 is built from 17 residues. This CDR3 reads CASSYPRGGALVTEAFF. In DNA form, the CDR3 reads TGTGCCAGCAGTTACCCTCGAGGGGGGGCGTTGGTCACTGAAGCTTTCTTT.

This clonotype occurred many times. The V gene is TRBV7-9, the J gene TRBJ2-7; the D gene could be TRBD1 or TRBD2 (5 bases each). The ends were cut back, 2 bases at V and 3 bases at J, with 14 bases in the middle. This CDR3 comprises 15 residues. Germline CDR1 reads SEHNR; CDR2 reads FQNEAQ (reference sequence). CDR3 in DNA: TGTGCCAGCAGCTTAAGGGGAGAGGGCTTCTACGAGCAGTACTTC. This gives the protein CASSLRGEGFYEQYF.